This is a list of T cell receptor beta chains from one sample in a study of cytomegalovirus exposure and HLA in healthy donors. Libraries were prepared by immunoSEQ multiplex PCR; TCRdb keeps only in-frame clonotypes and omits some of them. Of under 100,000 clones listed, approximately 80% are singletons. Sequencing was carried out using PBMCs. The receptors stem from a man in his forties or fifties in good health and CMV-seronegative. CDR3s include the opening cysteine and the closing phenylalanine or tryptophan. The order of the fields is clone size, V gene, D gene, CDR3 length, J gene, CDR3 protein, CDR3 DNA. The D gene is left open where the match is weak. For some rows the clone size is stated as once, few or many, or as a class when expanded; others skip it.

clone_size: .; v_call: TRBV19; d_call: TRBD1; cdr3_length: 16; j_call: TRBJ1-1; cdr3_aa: CASSIGVNRGQYEAFF; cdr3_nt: TGTGCCAGTAGTATAGGTGTTAACCGGGGACAGTATGAAGCTTTCTTT
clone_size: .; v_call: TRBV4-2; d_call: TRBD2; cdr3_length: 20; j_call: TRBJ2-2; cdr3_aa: CASSQTGRGVRFGLAGELFF; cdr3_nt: TGTGCCAGCAGCCAAACGGGCCGGGGGGTTCGTTTCGGGCTAGCCGGGGAGCTGTTTTTT
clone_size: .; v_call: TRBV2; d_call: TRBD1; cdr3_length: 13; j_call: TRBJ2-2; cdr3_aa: CASSSRGQGEVFF; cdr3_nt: TGTGCCAGCAGTAGCCGCGGACAGGGTGAGGTGTTTTTT
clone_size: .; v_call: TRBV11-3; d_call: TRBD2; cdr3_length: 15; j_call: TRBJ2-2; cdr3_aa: CASRSGGLLTGELFF; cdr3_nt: TGTGCCAGCAGAAGCGGGGGGCTTCTCACCGGGGAGCTGTTTTTT
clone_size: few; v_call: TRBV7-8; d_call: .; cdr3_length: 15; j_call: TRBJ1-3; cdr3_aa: CASSKAGARGNTIYF; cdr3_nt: TGTGCCAGCAGCAAGGCAGGGGCGAGGGGAAACACCATATATTTT
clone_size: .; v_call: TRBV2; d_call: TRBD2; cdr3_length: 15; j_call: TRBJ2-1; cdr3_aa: CASFRDTVGGNEQFF; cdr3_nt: TGTGCCAGCTTTCGCGACACAGTCGGGGGGAATGAGCAGTTCTTC
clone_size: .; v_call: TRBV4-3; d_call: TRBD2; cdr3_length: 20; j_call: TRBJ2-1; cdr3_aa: CASSQDWAKIGRGRGNEQFF; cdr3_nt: TGCGCCAGCAGCCAAGATTGGGCAAAGATTGGGAGGGGTAGGGGCAATGAGCAGTTCTTC
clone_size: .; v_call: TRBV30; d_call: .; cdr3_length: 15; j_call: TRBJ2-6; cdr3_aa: CAWEGQPSGANVLTF; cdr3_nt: TGTGCCTGGGAAGGACAGCCCTCTGGGGCCAACGTCCTGACTTTC
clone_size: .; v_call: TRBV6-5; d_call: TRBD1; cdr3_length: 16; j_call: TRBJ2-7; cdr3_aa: CASSYSSGTGPYEQYF; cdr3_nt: TGTGCCAGCAGTTACTCCTCCGGGACAGGGCCCTACGAGCAGTACTTC
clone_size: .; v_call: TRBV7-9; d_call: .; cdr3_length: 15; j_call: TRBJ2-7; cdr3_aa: CASSLAAGKTYEQYF; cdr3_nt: TGTGCCAGCAGCTTAGCGGCAGGAAAAACCTACGAGCAGTACTTC
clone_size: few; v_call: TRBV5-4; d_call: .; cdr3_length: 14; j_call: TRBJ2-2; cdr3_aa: CASSLRGGTGELFF; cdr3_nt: TGTGCCAGCAGCTTGAGAGGGGGAACCGGGGAGCTGTTTTTT
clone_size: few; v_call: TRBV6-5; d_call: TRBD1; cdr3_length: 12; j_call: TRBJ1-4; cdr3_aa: CASSTGGEKLFF; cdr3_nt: TGTGCCAGCAGTACAGGGGGCGAAAAACTGTTTTTT
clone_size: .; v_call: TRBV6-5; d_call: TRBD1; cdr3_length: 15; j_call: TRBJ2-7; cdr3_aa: CASSPGTGEDYEQYF; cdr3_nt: TGTGCCAGCAGTCCCGGGACAGGGGAGGACTACGAGCAGTACTTC
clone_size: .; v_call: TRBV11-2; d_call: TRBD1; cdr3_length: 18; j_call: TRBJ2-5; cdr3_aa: CASSLSGRGRKRGETQYF; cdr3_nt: TGTGCCAGCAGCTTAAGTGGCAGGGGGCGGAAGCGTGGAGAGACCCAGTACTTC
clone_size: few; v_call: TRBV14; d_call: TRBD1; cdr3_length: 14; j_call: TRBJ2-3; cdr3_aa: CASSLTGGFNTQYF; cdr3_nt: TGTGCCAGCAGCTTAACAGGGGGCTTCAATACGCAGTATTTT
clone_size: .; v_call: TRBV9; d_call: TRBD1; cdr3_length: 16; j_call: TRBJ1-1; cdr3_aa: CASSVGVGQGDAEAFF; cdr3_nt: TGTGCCAGCAGCGTGGGAGTAGGACAGGGTGACGCTGAAGCTTTCTTT
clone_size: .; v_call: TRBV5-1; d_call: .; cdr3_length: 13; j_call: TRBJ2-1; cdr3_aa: CASSLYINNEQFF; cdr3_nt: TGCGCCAGCAGCTTATACATTAACAATGAGCAGTTCTTC
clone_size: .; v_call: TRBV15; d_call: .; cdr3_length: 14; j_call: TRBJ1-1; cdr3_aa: CATSPRGGWTEAFF; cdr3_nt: TGTGCCACCAGCCCTAGAGGGGGATGGACTGAAGCTTTCTTT
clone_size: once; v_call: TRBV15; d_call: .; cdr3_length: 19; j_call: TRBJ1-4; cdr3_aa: CATSRDPGSTLATNEKLFF; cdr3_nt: TGTGCCACCAGCAGAGATCCAGGCAGTACCCTTGCAACTAATGAAAAACTGTTTTTT
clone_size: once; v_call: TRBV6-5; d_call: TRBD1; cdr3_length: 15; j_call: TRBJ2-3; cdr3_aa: CASSYGQGLGDTQYF; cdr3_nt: TGTGCCAGCAGTTACGGACAGGGCCTTGGAGATACGCAGTATTTT
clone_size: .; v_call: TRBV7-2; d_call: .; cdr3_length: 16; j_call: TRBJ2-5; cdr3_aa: CASSLFGQGVQETQYF; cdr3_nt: TGTGCCAGCAGCCTCTTCGGGCAGGGTGTCCAAGAGACCCAGTACTTC
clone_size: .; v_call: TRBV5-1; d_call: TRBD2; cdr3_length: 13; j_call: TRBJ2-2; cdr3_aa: CASSTRGAGELFF; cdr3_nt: TGCGCCAGCAGCACTCGGGGGGCCGGGGAGCTGTTTTTT
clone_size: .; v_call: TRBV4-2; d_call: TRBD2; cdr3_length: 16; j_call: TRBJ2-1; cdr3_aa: CASSRGETSGNNEQFF; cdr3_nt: TGTGCCAGCAGCCGAGGGGAGACTAGCGGAAACAATGAGCAGTTCTTC
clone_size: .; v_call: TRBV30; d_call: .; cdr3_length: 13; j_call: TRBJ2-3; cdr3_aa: CAWSPRRTDTQYF; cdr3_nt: TGTGCCTGGAGCCCTAGGCGGACAGATACGCAGTATTTT